The entry that follows covers one T cell receptor beta chain sequence. This sample is part of a study of OX40 agonist ivuxolimab in advanced cancers. CDR3 size: 14 residues. Deletions cut 1 base from V and 8 bases from J, with 13 bases between. Per the germline V gene, CDR1 is SGHRS and CDR2 is YFSETQ. TCRdb's table, derived via immunoSEQ multiplex PCR, lists solely in-frame clones and lacks some. The repertoire holds more than 70,000 clones, 85% seen once, with about 0.49% in the top ten. The V gene is TRBV5-1, the J gene TRBJ2-1, with unresolved D. The TCR comes from an adult with an advanced solid tumor such as melanoma, head and neck, liver or kidney cancer. The sample consisted of CD4+ or CD8+ T cells sorted from blood, taken in a trial of the OX40 agonist ivuxolimab. CDR3 amino acids: CASSLRPTLDEQFF. The CDR3 DNA reads TGCGCCAGCAGCTTGCGTCCCACCTTGGATGAGCAGTTCTTC.